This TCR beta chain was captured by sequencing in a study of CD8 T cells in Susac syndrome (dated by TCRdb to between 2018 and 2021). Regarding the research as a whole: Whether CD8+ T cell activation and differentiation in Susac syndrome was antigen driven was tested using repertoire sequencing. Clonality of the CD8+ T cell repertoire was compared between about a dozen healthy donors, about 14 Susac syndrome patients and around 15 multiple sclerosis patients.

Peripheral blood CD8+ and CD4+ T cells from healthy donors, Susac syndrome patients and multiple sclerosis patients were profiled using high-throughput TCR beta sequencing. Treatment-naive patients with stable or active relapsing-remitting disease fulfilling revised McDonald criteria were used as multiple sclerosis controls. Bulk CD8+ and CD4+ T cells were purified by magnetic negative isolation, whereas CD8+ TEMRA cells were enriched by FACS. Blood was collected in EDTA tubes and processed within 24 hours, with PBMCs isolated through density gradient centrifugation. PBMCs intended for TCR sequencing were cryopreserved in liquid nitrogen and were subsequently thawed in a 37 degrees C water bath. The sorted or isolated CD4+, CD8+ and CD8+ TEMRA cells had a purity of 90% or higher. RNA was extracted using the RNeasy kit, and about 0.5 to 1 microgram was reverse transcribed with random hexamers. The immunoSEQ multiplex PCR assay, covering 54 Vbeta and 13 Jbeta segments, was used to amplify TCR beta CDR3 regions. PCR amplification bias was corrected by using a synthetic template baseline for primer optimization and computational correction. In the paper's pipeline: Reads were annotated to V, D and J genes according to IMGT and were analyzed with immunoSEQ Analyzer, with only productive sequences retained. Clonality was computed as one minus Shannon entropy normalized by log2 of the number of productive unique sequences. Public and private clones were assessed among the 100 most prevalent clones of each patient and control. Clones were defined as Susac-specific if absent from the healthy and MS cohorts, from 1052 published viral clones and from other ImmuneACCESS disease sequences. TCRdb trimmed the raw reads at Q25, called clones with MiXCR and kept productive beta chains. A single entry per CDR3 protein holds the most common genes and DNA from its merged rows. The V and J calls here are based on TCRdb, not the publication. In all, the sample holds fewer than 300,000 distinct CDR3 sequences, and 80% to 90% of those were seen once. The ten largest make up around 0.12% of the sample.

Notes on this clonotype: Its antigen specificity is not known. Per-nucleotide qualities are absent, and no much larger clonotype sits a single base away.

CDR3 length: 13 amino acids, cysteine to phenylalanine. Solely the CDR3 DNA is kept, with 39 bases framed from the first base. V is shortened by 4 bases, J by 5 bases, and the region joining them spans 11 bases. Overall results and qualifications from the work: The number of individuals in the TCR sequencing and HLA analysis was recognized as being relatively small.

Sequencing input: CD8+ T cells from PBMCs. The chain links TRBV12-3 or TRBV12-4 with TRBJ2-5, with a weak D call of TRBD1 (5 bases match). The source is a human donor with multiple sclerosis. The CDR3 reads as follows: CASSSGLLETQYF. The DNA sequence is TGTGCCAGCAGTTCAGGGCTTTTGGAGACCCAGTACTTC.